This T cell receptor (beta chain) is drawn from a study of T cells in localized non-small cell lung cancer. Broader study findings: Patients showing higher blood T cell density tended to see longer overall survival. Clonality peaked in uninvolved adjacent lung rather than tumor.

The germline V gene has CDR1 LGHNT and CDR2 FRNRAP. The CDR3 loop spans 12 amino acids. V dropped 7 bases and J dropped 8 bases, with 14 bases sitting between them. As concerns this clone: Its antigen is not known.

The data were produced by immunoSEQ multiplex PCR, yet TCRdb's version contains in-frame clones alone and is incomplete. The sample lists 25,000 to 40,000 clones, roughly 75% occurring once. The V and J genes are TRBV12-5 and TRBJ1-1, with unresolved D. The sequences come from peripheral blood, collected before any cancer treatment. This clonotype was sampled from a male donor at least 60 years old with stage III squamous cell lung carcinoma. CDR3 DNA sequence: TGTGCTAGTGCTAAACCTGACGGCGAAGCTTTCTTT. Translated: CASAKPDGEAFF.